Reported below is one TCR beta chain. Assay used: immunoSEQ multiplex PCR; TCRdb lists only in-frame clones, some missing. The data show fewer than 350,000 clones, with around 86% seen just once and about 16% held by the top ten. This sample was taken from a study of shared clonotypes between healthy human individuals. The source is a man aged 18 to 30 in good health. The sequenced sample consisted of memory CD8+ T cells sorted from blood. The subset is: CD45RO+ cells pooled with CCR7-negative TemRA cells.

The CDR3 DNA sequence: TGTGCCAGCAGCTTAGTTTACGGGAGGGCCAGAGATACGCAGTATTTT. Amino acid sequence: CASSLVYGRARDTQYF. The chain recombines TRBV7-2 with TRBJ2-3; 8 bases agree with TRBD2. The CDR3 covers 16 residues. Trimming at V came to 1 base and at J to 5 bases, leaving 8 bases not matched to a gene. Germline values: CDR1 SGHTA, CDR2 FQGNSA. The variable domain in full, completed from reference TRBV7-2 and TRBJ2-3, reads GAGVSQSPSNKVTEKGKDVELRCDPISGHTALYWYRQSLGQGLEFLIYFQGNSAPDKSGLPSDRFSAERTGGSVSTLTIQRTQQEDSAVYLCASSLVYGRARDTQYFGPGTRLTVL.